The 26 T cell receptor beta chains in this list originate from one sample, sequenced in a study of T-cell reconstitution after alpha-beta-depleted transplantation in children. This sample's TCRbeta library carried unique molecular identifier barcodes. TCRdb reanalysed the PCR reads using MiXCR and keeps one entry per CDR3 protein. Of about 610,000 distinct CDR3 sequences listed, about 11% were seen once; the top ten hold less than 4.5%. This material consisted of PBMCs from the stem cell graft donor, taken from the stem cell graft. The receptors originated from a human donor who donated a stem cell graft to a child with acute myeloid leukemia.

This clonotype was observed a few times. The V gene is TRBV7-6, the J gene TRBJ2-1, with 7 bases aligning to TRBD1. In germline, CDR1 is SGHVS, CDR2 FNYEAQ. The CDR3 consists of 19 residues. V was clipped by 2 bases and J by 2 bases; unmatched bases: 15. The CDR3 here is CASSLQDRRLVLPYNEQFF. In DNA form, the CDR3 reads TGTGCCAGCAGCTTACAGGACAGGCGTCTTGTTCTCCCCTACAATGAGCAGTTCTTC. Supplemented by reference TRBV7-6 and TRBJ2-1, the full variable domain reads GAGVSQSPRYKVTKRGQDVALRCDPISGHVSLYWYRQALGQGPEFLTYFNYEAQQDKSGLPNDRFSAERPEGSISTLTIQRTEQRDSAMYRCASSLQDRRLVLPYNEQFFGPGTRLTVL.

V usage is TRBV20-1 and J usage is TRBJ1-2, with TRBD1 identical over 7 bases. The CDR3 is 14 residues long. V trimming: 3 bases; J trimming: 2 bases; junction bases outside the gene matches: 6. Germline lookup yields CDR1 DFQATT and CDR2 SNEGSKA (reference sequence). CDR3 residues: CSARPTGNNYGYTF. The DNA for the CDR3 is TGCAGTGCTAGGCCGACAGGGAACAACTATGGCTACACCTTC.

J is TRBJ1-2 and V is TRBV20-1; D uncertain. The length of the CDR3 is 15 residues. The germline V gene has CDR1 DFQATT and CDR2 SNEGSKA (reference sequence). The V and J ends lost 0 bases and 1 base respectively, with 12 bases between them. As DNA, the CDR3 is TGCAGTGCTAGAGATCAAGAGGGATTTAACTATGGCTACACCTTC. It yields the protein CSARDQEGFNYGYTF.

This clonotype was observed many times. For the CDR3, the DNA is TGCAGTGCCGCGCCCCTACAGGGGAGAGGCGACGAGCAGTACTTC. This translates into CSAAPLQGRGDEQYF. The genes are TRBV20-1 and TRBJ2-7, with TRBD1 matching over 7 bases. V gave up 6 bases and J gave up 5 bases; unmatched junction bases: 16. CDR1 and CDR2 from the germline V gene are DFQATT and SNEGSKA (reference sequence). This CDR3 has 15 residues.

In its sample, this clonotype was seen once. The germline gene is not matched at one end of the junction; a read error may be the cause. The chain links TRBV28 to TRBJ1-4, with unresolved D. Per the germline V gene, CDR1 is MDHEN and CDR2 is SYDVKM. This CDR3 comprises 16 residues. The CDR3: CTSSFGRRATNEKLFF. The CDR3 nucleotides are TGTACCAGCAGTTTTGGGAGGAGAGCAACTAATGAAAAACTGTTTTTT.

This clonotype was observed at least ten times. J is TRBJ2-7 and V is TRBV4-2; D remains ambiguous. Trimming removed 2 bases at V and 2 bases at J, with 4 bases between. CDR1 is LGHNA, CDR2 YNFKEQ, per germline. This CDR3 region has 12 residues. The chain's CDR3 is CASSQNPYEQYF. CDR3 nucleotide sequence: TGTGCCAGCAGCCAAAACCCCTACGAGCAGTACTTC.

This clonotype was counted between two and nine times. The chain has TRBV25-1 and TRBJ2-2; D unresolved. The germline gives CDR1 MGHDK, CDR2 SYGVNS. This CDR3 is built from 15 residues. The V gene lost 8 bases and the J gene lost 7 bases, with 20 bases spanning the gap. The CDR3 loop reads CASSWDLAAHGELFF. The CDR3 DNA is TGTGCCAGCTCCTGGGATTTAGCAGCCCACGGGGAGCTGTTTTTT.

The V gene is TRBV5-1, the J gene TRBJ2-7; a possible D gene is TRBD1 (5 bases). The CDR3 is 13 amino acids. V was clipped by 0 bases and J by 5 bases, with 9 bases between them. Germline CDR1 is SGHRS and CDR2 is YFSETQ. The CDR3 sequence: CASSLAGNDEQYF. As DNA, the CDR3 is TGCGCCAGCAGCTTGGCAGGGAACGACGAGCAGTACTTC.

This clonotype appeared many times. V gene TRBV20-1 combines with J gene TRBJ2-1; possibly TRBD1 for D (6 bases). The germline CDR1 and CDR2 sequences are DFQATT and SNEGSKA (reference sequence). Trimming stripped 4 bases from V and 8 bases from J, with 12 bases between. This CDR3 region has 12 residues. CDR3: CSAMGAADEQFF. The DNA for the CDR3 is TGCAGTGCTATGGGGGCGGCCGATGAGCAGTTCTTC.

This rearrangement joins TRBV7-2 to TRBJ2-3; 11 positions match TRBD2. CDR3 length equals 15 residues. J was trimmed by 6 bases and V by 5 bases; bases with no gene match: 7. Per the germline V gene, CDR1 is SGHTA and CDR2 is FQGNSA. This CDR3 is CASSATSGSWDTQYF. In nucleotides, the CDR3 is TGTGCCAGCAGCGCTACTAGCGGGAGCTGGGATACGCAGTATTTT.

The CDR3 is CASSVLAGASTDTQYF. DNA for the CDR3: TGTGCCAGCAGCGTCCTAGCGGGAGCTAGCACAGATACGCAGTATTTT. The rearrangement uses TRBV7-2 and TRBJ2-3; 10 nucleotides match TRBD2. The V gene end was trimmed by 5 bases and the J gene end by 0 bases; junction bases not matched to a gene: 5. Germline V gene sequence: CDR1 SGHTA, CDR2 FQGNSA. This CDR3 contains 16 residues. The complete variable domain, with remaining parts taken from reference TRBV7-2 and TRBJ2-3, reads GAGVSQSPSNKVTEKGKDVELRCDPISGHTALYWYRQSLGQGLEFLIYFQGNSAPDKSGLPSDRFSAERTGGSVSTLTIQRTQQEDSAVYLCASSVLAGASTDTQYFGPGTRLTVL.

This clonotype showed up many times. The chain is built from TRBV27 and TRBJ2-3, with D unclear. The V gene's germline CDR1 is MNHEY and CDR2 SMNVEV (reference sequence). The CDR3 totals 14 residues. The V end lost 6 bases, the J end lost 6 bases, and 16 bases lay between the germline ends. The CDR3 is CASSRTDLGDTQYF. For the CDR3, the DNA is TGTGCCAGCAGCCGGACGGATCTAGGGGATACGCAGTATTTT.

This clonotype was counted many times. The rearrangement uses TRBV4-3 and TRBJ1-1; a weak D match, TRBD1 (6 bases). Germline CDR1 reads LGHNA; CDR2 reads YSLEER. The CDR3 covers 16 residues. Trimming took 1 base from V and 5 from J, leaving 17 bases between them. The CDR3, as DNA: TGCGCCAGCAGCCAAGTAGTGGGACATAGAGGAACTGAAGCTTTCTTT. Residues: CASSQVVGHRGTEAFF.

There are a few counts of this clonotype. This sequence joins TRBV7-9 and TRBJ1-1; unclear D gene. This CDR3 region has 12 residues. Trimming removed 1 base at V and 4 bases at J, with 4 bases between. The germline V gene has CDR1 SEHNR and CDR2 FQNEAQ (reference sequence). This CDR3 reads CASSLGSTEAFF. The CDR3 coding sequence is TGTGCCAGCAGCTTAGGTAGCACTGAAGCTTTCTTT.

The chain has TRBV6-1 and TRBJ2-7, with 9 bases aligning to TRBD1. With 6 bases clipped from V and 7 bases from J, the junction kept 10 bases outside the gene matches. This CDR3 is built from 14 residues. The germline V gene encodes CDR1 MNHNS and CDR2 SASEGT. Here the CDR3 DNA reads TGTGCCAGCAGAACACAGGGGGCCCTGGGAGAGCAGTACTTC. Its protein product is CASRTQGALGEQYF.

This clonotype occurred a few times. The chain has TRBV29-1 and TRBJ2-2, with 9 positions matching TRBD1. J lost 4 bases, V lost 2 bases, and 5 bases had no gene match. From germline, CDR1 is SQVTM and CDR2 ANQGSEA. The CDR3 runs 15 residues. The DNA of the CDR3 is TGCAGCGTTGAAACTTGGGACAGGGCCACCGGGGAGCTGTTTTTT. Encoded protein: CSVETWDRATGELFF.

V gene TRBV7-2 combines with J gene TRBJ2-2; perhaps TRBD1 as D (5 bases). Germline CDR1 and CDR2: SGHTA and FQGNSA. This CDR3 contains 14 residues. The V gene lost 0 bases and the J gene lost 10 bases, with 12 bases spanning the gap. The CDR3 spells CASSLALLGQELFF. The CDR3 coding sequence is TGTGCCAGCAGCTTAGCGCTACTCGGACAGGAGCTGTTTTTT.

The J gene is TRBJ1-4, the V gene TRBV4-3; no clear D. CDR3 length: 15 amino acids. V was cut by 0 bases and J by 1 base, with 6 bases left in between. The germline V gene encodes CDR1 LGHNA and CDR2 YSLEER. CDR3 protein: CASSQDWRTNEKLFF. The CDR3 region has the DNA TGCGCCAGCAGCCAAGACTGGCGAACTAATGAAAAACTGTTTTTT.

This clonotype turned up a few times. The chain is built from TRBV4-2 and TRBJ2-4; no firm D call. Germline V CDR1 and CDR2: LGHNA, YNFKEQ. Trimming removed 1 base from V and 5 bases from J, with 6 bases in between. This CDR3 is built from 13 residues. CDR3 residues: CASSQAPENIQYF. In nucleotides, the CDR3 is TGTGCCAGCAGCCAAGCCCCTGAAAACATTCAGTACTTC.

The sample holds many counts of this clonotype. This sequence joins TRBV7-8 and TRBJ2-1; perhaps TRBD2 as D (6 bases). Trimming took 5 bases from V and 0 from J, leaving 17 bases between them. In germline, CDR1 is SGHVS, CDR2 FQNEAQ. The CDR3 is 17 residues long. CDR3 region: CASSQPGAPSSYNEQFF. The DNA of the CDR3 is TGTGCCAGCAGCCAACCGGGAGCGCCTAGCTCCTACAATGAGCAGTTCTTC.

This clonotype was recorded at least ten times. The rearrangement joins TRBV21-1 to TRBJ1-5; TRBD1 was called by the table and not checked on the DNA. TRBV21-1 is a pseudogene. The CDR3 totals 17 residues. The CDR3 sequence: CASSPRDKAGKSQPQHF. CDR3 DNA: TGTGCCAGCAGCCCCCGGGACAAGGCCGGGAAGAGTCAGCCCCAGCATTTT.

There are many counts of this clonotype. The V call is TRBV5-1, the J call TRBJ1-6, with D possibly matching TRBD1 (5 bases). Trimming pared 2 bases from V and 9 bases from J, leaving 15 bases between. The germline CDR1 and CDR2 sequences are SGHRS and YFSETQ. The CDR3 contains 15 residues. The CDR3 here is CASSLNPQGGSPLHF. Written as DNA, the CDR3 is TGCGCCAGCAGCTTAAACCCGCAGGGTGGTTCACCCCTCCACTTT.

This clonotype was counted ten times or more. The chain joins TRBV18 to TRBJ2-3, with D unresolved. Trimming left V 3 bases short and J 5 bases short, with 6 bases between. From germline, CDR1 is KGHSH and CDR2 LQKENI. The CDR3 is made up of 12 amino acids. CDR3 loop: CASSPVEDTQYF. For the CDR3, the DNA is TGTGCCAGCTCACCGGTTGAAGATACGCAGTATTTT.

The CDR3 DNA is TGCGCCAGCACGGTCCAAGCGGGAAGGGACGAGCAGTACTTC. Its protein product is CASTVQAGRDEQYF. The chain is built from TRBV5-1 and TRBJ2-7, with TRBD2 identical over 7 bases. V shed 6 bases and J 5 bases; nucleotides not matched to a gene: 11. Germline-derived CDR1 and CDR2 are SGHRS and YFSETQ. The CDR3 extends over 14 amino acids.

The chain uses TRBV20-1 and TRBJ2-1, with D uncertain. The CDR3 runs to 14 residues. Germline lookup yields CDR1 DFQATT and CDR2 SNEGSKA (reference sequence). V lost 0 bases and J lost 6, with 12 bases in between. The DNA of the CDR3 is TGCAGTGCTAGAGATTATTCTAGTTCCAATGAGCAGTTCTTC. Protein sequence: CSARDYSSSNEQFF.

There are a few counts of this clonotype. The chain carries TRBV11-1 and TRBJ1-1; the D is unclear. CDR3 length equals 14 residues. V was shortened by 6 bases and J by 7 bases, with 18 bases between the two germline ends. Germline CDR1 SGHAT, CDR2 FQDESV (reference sequence). The chain's CDR3 is CASSVSPGGGEAFF. The CDR3 DNA reads TGTGCCAGCAGTGTTTCCCCTGGCGGAGGTGAAGCTTTCTTT.